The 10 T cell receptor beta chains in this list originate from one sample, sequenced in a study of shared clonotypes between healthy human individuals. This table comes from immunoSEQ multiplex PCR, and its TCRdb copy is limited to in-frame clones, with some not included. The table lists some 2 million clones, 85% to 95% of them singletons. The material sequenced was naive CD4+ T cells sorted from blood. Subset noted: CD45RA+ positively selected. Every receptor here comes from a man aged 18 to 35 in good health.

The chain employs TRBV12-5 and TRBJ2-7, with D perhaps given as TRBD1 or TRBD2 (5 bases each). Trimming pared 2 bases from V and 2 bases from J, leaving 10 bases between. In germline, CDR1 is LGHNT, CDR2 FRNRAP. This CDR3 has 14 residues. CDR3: CASGLRDGAYEQYF. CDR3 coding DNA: TGTGCTAGTGGTTTGAGGGACGGAGCCTACGAGCAGTACTTC.

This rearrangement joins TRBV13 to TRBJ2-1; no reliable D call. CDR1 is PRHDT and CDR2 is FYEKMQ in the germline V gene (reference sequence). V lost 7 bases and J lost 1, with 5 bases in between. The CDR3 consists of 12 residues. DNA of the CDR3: TGTGCCAGCACACTTTCCTACAATGAGCAGTTCTTC. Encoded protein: CASTLSYNEQFF.

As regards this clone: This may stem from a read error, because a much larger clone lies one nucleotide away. CDR3 coding DNA: TGTGCCAGCAGTGAAGACAGGGTGGATTCACCCCTCCACTTT. This translates into CASSEDRVDSPLHF. The J gene is TRBJ1-6, the V gene TRBV6-5, with TRBD1 matching over 7 bases. J lost 8 bases, V lost 5 bases, and 6 bases had no gene match. Germline V gives CDR1 MNHEY, CDR2 SVGAGI. This CDR3 spans 14 amino acids.

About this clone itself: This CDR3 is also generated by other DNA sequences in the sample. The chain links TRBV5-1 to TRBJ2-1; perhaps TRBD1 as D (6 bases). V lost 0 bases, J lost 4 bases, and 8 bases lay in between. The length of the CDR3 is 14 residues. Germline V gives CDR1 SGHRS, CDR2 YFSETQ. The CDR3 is CASSLDREYNEQFF. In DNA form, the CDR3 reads TGCGCCAGCAGCTTGGACAGGGAGTACAATGAGCAGTTCTTC.

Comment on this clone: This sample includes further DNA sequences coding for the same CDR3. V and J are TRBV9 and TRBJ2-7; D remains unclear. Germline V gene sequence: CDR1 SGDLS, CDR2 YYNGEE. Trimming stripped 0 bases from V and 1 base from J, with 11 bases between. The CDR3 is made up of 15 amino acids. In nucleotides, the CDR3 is TGTGCCAGCAGCGTAGGTTCCGGCGGTTCCTACGAGCAGTACTTC. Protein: CASSVGSGGSYEQYF.

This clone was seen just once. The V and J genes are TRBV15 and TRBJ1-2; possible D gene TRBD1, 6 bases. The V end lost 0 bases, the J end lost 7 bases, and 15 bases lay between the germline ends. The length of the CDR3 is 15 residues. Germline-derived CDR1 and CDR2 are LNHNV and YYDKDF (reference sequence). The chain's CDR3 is CATSREMVQGSGYTF. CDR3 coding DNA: TGTGCCACCAGCAGAGAGATGGTCCAGGGGTCTGGCTACACCTTC.

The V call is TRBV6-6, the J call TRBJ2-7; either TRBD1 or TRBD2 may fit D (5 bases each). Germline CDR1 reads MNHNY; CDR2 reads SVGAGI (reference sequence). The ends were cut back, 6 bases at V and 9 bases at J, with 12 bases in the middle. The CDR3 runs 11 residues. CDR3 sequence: CASRDYRSQYF. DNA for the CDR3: TGTGCCAGCAGAGACTACAGGTCGCAGTACTTC.

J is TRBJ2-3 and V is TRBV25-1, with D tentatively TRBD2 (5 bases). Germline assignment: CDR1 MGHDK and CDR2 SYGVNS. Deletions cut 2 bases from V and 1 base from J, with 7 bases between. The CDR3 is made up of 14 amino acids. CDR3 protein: CASSERRGTDTQYF. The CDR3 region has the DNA TGTGCCAGCAGTGAACGGCGGGGCACAGATACGCAGTATTTT.

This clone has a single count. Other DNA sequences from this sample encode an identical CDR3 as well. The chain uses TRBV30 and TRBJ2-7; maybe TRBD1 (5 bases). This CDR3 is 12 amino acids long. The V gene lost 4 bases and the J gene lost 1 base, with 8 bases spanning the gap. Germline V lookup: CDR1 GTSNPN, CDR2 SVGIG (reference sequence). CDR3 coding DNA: TGTGCCTGGAACCGACAGTCCTACGAGCAGTACTTC. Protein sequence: CAWNRQSYEQYF.

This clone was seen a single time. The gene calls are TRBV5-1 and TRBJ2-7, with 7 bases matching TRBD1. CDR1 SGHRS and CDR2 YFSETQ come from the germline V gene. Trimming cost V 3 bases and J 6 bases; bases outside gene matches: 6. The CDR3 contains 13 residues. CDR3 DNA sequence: TGCGCCAGCAGCTCGGACAGGTGGTTCGAGCAGTACTTC. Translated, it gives CASSSDRWFEQYF.